The entry that follows covers one T cell receptor beta chain sequence. What it binds is unknown. This sample is drawn from a study of cytomegalovirus exposure and HLA in healthy donors. Vbeta (60) and Jbeta (13) primers were used in the PCR. Measured with immunoSEQ multiplex PCR; TCRdb has only the in-frame clones, and not every one. The sample includes around 130,000 clones, around 85% seen only once; the top ten take about 1.8%. Study observations and caveats: Presence/absence analysis assumed near-uniform sequencing depth across donors. The study listed around 150 cytomegalovirus-associated TCR beta chains. In a later analysis, at a false discovery rate of 0.05, approximately 16,000 TCR beta sequences were associated with HLA alleles.

V was clipped by 0 bases and J by 4 bases; unmatched bases: 7. The germline CDR1 and CDR2 sequences are SGHVS and FQNEAQ. The CDR3 has 16 residues. Likely unrecorded immune exposures existed in these nominally healthy donors. The source material was PBMCs. The genes are TRBV7-8 and TRBJ2-7, with 9 bases fitting TRBD2. The TCR sequence derives from a boy between 10 and 17 years old in good health and CMV-seronegative. The CDR3 DNA reads TGTGCCAGCAGCTTAGCGGGTCTAGCGGGGATATACGAGCAGTACTTC. This translates into CASSLAGLAGIYEQYF. Full variable domain (outside the CDR3, taken from reference TRBV7-8 and TRBJ2-7): GAGVSQSPRYKVAKRGQDVALRCDPISGHVSLFWYQQALGQGPEFLTYFQNEAQLDKSGLPSDRFFAERPEGSVSTLKIQRTQQEDSAVYLCASSLAGLAGIYEQYFGPGTRLTVT.